This note documents a single TCR beta chain sequence. TCRdb reprocessed the RACE reads with MiXCR, giving one entry per CDR3 protein. The table records 350,000 to 450,000 distinct CDR3 sequences, 4.5% to 5.5% of them present only once. This record comes from a study of human T cells and chemical hapten exposure. The overall study: Mainly, slight library volume differences in the pool made TCR yields vary.

The V gene's germline CDR1 is LNHNV and CDR2 YYDKDF (reference sequence). The CDR3 contains 18 residues. The V end lost 3 bases, the J end lost 0 bases, and 19 bases lay between the germline ends. Time point given: pre-sensitization, week 0. As to treatment: therapeutic diphenylcyclopropenone sensitization with weekly scalp DPC. Alopecia patients, 18 to 70 years old and DPC-suitable, served as donors. This sequence was found in a woman aged 45-59 years with alopecia areata. Some clones in this sample may be carry-over from other donors' samples. Material: whole blood, obtained in connection with sensitization to the hapten diphenylcyclopropenone (DPC). V is TRBV15 and J is TRBJ2-3; tentative D call: TRBD1 (6 bases). DNA for the CDR3: TGTGCCACCAGCAGCGCCGACAGGAGCCACTTTAGCACAGATACGCAGTATTTT. As protein: CATSSADRSHFSTDTQYF.